A selection of T cell receptor beta chains follows, all from one sample in a study of blood T cells in healthy people across ages. TCRdb passed the 5' RACE reads through MiXCR, listing each CDR3 protein once. The sample carries 630,000 or so distinct CDR3 sequences, about 30% recorded once. The sample taken for sequencing was blood. The receptor set was obtained from a woman of 80 years or more in good health. Both conserved end residues are trimmed from each CDR3. Fields, in order: J gene, V gene, CDR3 protein.

>TRBJ2-1|TRBV25-1
ASSPLAGLDNEQF
>TRBJ2-1|TRBV5-5
ASSLDSGLGGDEQF
>TRBJ2-5|TRBV12-3/TRBV12-4
ASSFISGETQY
>TRBJ2-3|TRBV4-2
ASSQDVSGGALDTQY
>TRBJ1-2|TRBV11-2
ASGGANYGYT
>TRBJ1-2|TRBV7-9
ASSLSGQAGGYT
>TRBJ2-7|TRBV5-5
ASSLFTGSYEQY
>TRBJ1-4|TRBV30
AWSGKTGINKKLF
>TRBJ2-7|TRBV7-9
ASSLGIGQAYEQY
>TRBJ2-3|TRBV12-3/TRBV12-4
ASSLAGRLERGGLTDTQY
>TRBJ2-4|TRBV20-1
SAGVGRGLAKNIQY
>TRBJ1-1|TRBV12-3/TRBV12-4
ASSRGQGAGAF
>TRBJ1-5|TRBV11-2
ASSLSYSNQPQH
>TRBJ1-2|TRBV7-2
ASSLGGGSDGYT
>TRBJ1-2|TRBV30
AWSQGNYGYT
>TRBJ2-3|TRBV12-3/TRBV12-4
ASSRPGTSADTEY
>TRBJ2-1|TRBV7-2
ASSPGGESAVQF
>TRBJ2-7|TRBV7-2
ASSLHGQIYEQY
>TRBJ1-2|TRBV3-1
ASSPRQGEEGYT